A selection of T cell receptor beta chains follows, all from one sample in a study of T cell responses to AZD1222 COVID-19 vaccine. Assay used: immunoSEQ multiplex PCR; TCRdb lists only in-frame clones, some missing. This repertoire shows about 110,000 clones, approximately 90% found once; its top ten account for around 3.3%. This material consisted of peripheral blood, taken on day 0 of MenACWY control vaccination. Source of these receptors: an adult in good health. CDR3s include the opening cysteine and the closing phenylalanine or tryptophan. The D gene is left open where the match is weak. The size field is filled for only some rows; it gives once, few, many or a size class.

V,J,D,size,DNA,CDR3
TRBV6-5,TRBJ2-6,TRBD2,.,TGTGCCAGCAGTTACTCTGGGGGACTAGGGGCCAACGTCCTGACTTTC,CASSYSGGLGANVLTF
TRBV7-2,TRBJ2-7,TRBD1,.,TGTGCCAGCAGCCAGACAGGGGTCGACGAGCAGTACTTC,CASSQTGVDEQYF
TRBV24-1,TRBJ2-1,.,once,TGTGCCACCCAGGACGGCTCCTACAATGAGCAGTTCTTC,CATQDGSYNEQFF
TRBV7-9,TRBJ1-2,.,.,TGTGCCAGCAGCTTAGAAGTGGACGGTGGCTACACCTTC,CASSLEVDGGYTF
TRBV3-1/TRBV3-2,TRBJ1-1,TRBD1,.,TGTGCCAGCAGCCTAAACTGGGACAGGGCTTTCTTT,CASSLNWDRAFF
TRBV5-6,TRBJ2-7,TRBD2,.,TGTGCCAGCAGCCCAGTAAGCGGGGGCACCTACGAGCAGTACTTC,CASSPVSGGTYEQYF
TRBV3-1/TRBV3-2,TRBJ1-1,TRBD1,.,TGTGCCAGCAGTCAGGGGGCAGGGGGAGGCACTGAAGCTTTCTTT,CASSQGAGGGTEAFF
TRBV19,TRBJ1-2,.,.,TGTGCCAGTAGGCTAGCCCCGGGACGGGGGTATGGCTACACCTTC,CASRLAPGRGYGYTF
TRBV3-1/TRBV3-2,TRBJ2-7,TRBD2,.,TGTGCCAGCAGCCAAGAAGGGGAGGGACGGTGTTACTTC,CASSQEGEGRCYF
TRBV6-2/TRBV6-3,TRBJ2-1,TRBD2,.,TGTGCCAGCAGTTACTCGATTTCCATAAGACTAGCGGGGACAAACAATGAGCAGTTCTTC,CASSYSISIRLAGTNNEQFF
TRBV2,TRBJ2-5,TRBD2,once,TGTGCCATGCAGGGAGCGGGGGAGACCCAGTACTTC,CAMQGAGETQYF
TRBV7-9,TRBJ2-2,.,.,TGTGCCAGCAGCTTAGACAGGGCTGCCGGGGAGCTGTTTTTT,CASSLDRAAGELFF
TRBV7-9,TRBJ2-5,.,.,TGTGCCAGCAGCTTAGGCGGCGCGGGGCGCCAAGAGACCCAGTACTTC,CASSLGGAGRQETQYF
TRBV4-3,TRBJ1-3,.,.,TGCGCCAGCAGCCGGGCCTCGTTTGGGTCTGGAAACACCATATATTTT,CASSRASFGSGNTIYF
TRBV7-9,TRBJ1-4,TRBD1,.,TGTGCCAGCAGTTTACAGGGGTATGAAAAACTGTTTTTT,CASSLQGYEKLFF
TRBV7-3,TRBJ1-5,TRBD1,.,TGTGCCAGCAGCTCGAGGACAGGGGATAGCAATCAGCCCCAGCATTTT,CASSSRTGDSNQPQHF
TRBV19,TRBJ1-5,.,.,TGTGCCAGTAGTATCTGGCCTCACCAGCCCCAGCATTTT,CASSIWPHQPQHF
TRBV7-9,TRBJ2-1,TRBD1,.,TGTGCCAGCAGCGGGACAGGCTACAATGAGCAGTTCTTC,CASSGTGYNEQFF
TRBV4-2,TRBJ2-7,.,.,TGTGCCAGCAGCCAAGCTTTCACGGATCCTACCTACGAGCAGTACTTC,CASSQAFTDPTYEQYF
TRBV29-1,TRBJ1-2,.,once,TGCAGCGTGGACGGTGATGGCTACACCTTC,CSVDGDGYTF
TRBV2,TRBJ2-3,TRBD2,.,TGTGCCAGCAAGGCTAGCGGGGGGGGCTTGGCAGATACGCAGTATTTT,CASKASGGGLADTQYF
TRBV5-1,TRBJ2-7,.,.,TGCGCCAGCAGCTTGGCAGGTCTGAGTCAGCAGTACTTC,CASSLAGLSQQYF
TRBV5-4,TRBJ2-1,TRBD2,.,TGTGCCAGCAGCGGGACTAGCGGGGACTACAATGAGCAGTTCTTC,CASSGTSGDYNEQFF
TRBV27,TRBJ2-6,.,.,TGTGCCAGCAGTGGCGACGCTCCCTCTGGGGCCAACGTCCTGACTTTC,CASSGDAPSGANVLTF
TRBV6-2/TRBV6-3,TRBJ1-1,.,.,TGTGCCAGCAGTTACACAAGCAGGGAAACGTGGGACACTGAAGCTTTCTTT,CASSYTSRETWDTEAFF
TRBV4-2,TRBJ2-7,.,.,TGTGCCAGCAGCCAAGGAGGCTACGAGCAGTACTTC,CASSQGGYEQYF
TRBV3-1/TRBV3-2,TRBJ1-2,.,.,TGTGCCAGCAGCCAAGATCATGAGGACTATGGCTACACCTTC,CASSQDHEDYGYTF
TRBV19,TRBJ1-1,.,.,TGTGCCAGTAGTATTACCGGGGCGAACACTGAAGCTTTCTTT,CASSITGANTEAFF
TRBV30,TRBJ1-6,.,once,TGTGCCTGGAGTGTACTGAGCCAGGGGAGCTCCTATAATTCACCCCTCCACTTT,CAWSVLSQGSSYNSPLHF